Listed below are T cell receptor beta chains from one sample, sequenced in a study of shared clonotypes between healthy human individuals. This table comes from immunoSEQ multiplex PCR, and its TCRdb copy is limited to in-frame clones, with some not included. The table shows about 100,000 clones, with around 43% occurring only once. Sequencing was done on a sample of PBMCs. The receptors come from a woman between 40 and 55 years old in good health. Some clones in this sample may be carry-over from other donors' samples. CDR3s include the opening cysteine and the closing phenylalanine or tryptophan. D genes are given only for firm matches. Part of the rows lack a size; the others show once, few, many or a class for expanded clones.

j_call v_call clone_size d_call cdr3_nt cdr3_aa
TRBJ2-2 TRBV27 few TRBD1 TGTGCCAGCTCCGGGACAGGGGTCGGTCTCACCGGGGAGCTGTTTTTT CASSGTGVGLTGELFF
TRBJ2-3 TRBV27 few TRBD2 TGTGCCAGCAGCCCTTTTGCACTAGCGGGAGGGCCATTTGATACGCAGTATTTT CASSPFALAGGPFDTQYF
TRBJ1-5 TRBV19 - - TGTGCCAGTAGTCAAACAGGGAACAATCAGCCCCAGCATTTT CASSQTGNNQPQHF
TRBJ1-4 TRBV27 few - TGTGCCAGCAGTTTTGACCATGACGACCGAGCCGCAACTAATGAAAAACTGTTTTTT CASSFDHDDRAATNEKLFF
TRBJ2-2 TRBV6-1 - TRBD2 TGTGCCAGCAGGGCTACTAGCGCCGGGGAGCTGTTTTTT CASRATSAGELFF
TRBJ2-3 TRBV7-9 - - TGTGCCAGCAGCTACCGGGAAATGAGGGATACGCAGTATTTT CASSYREMRDTQYF
TRBJ1-1 TRBV28 - - TGTGCCAGCAGAAAACAGGGTTCGAACACTGAAGCTTTCTTT CASRKQGSNTEAFF
TRBJ1-2 TRBV5-1 few - TGCGCCAGCAGCCCCAGTGACCGGGGCTATGGCTACACCTTC CASSPSDRGYGYTF
TRBJ2-1 TRBV6-4 - TRBD2 TGTGCCAGCAGCCCTGGACTAGCGGGAGAAGAGCAGTTCTTC CASSPGLAGEEQFF
TRBJ1-2 TRBV5-1 - TRBD1 TGCGCCAGCAGCTTGACAGGGGGCTACGACTATGGCTACACCTTC CASSLTGGYDYGYTF
TRBJ2-7 TRBV7-2 few - TGTGCCAGCAGCTTAGGTCCCAGCGGGTACGAGCAGTACTTC CASSLGPSGYEQYF
TRBJ2-5 TRBV6-4 - TRBD1 TGTGCCAGCAGCGGACAGGGGACGGAGACCCAGTACTTC CASSGQGTETQYF
TRBJ2-7 TRBV7-9 - - TGTGCCAGCAGCTTAGACAGGCGGGCCGAGCAGTACTTC CASSLDRRAEQYF
TRBJ2-1 TRBV9 many - TGTGCCAGCAGCTCTAGGGGGTCCGAATACAATGAGCAGTTCTTC CASSSRGSEYNEQFF
TRBJ2-1 TRBV29-1 few - TGCAGCGGTGTCATCTCGACGGGAAGGAGACAATCCTCCTACAATGAGCAGTTCTTC CSGVISTGRRQSSYNEQFF
TRBJ1-5 TRBV4-3 - - TGCGCCAGCAGCCAAGATTGGCATCAGCCCCAGCATTTT CASSQDWHQPQHF
TRBJ2-6 TRBV7-9 - TRBD2 TGTGCCAGCAGCTTAGGGGCACTAGCGCCTAGCTCTGGGGCCAACGTCCTGACTTTC CASSLGALAPSSGANVLTF
TRBJ2-3 TRBV4-2 - - TGTGCCAGCAGCCAAGAGTGGACAGATACGCAGTATTTT CASSQEWTDTQYF
TRBJ2-2 TRBV2 few - TGTGCCAGCAGTGACAGGACGAACACCGGGGAGCTGTTTTTT CASSDRTNTGELFF
TRBJ1-2 TRBV19 - - TGTGCCAGTAGCCCCCGGGGGGGATCTAACTATGGCTACACCTTC CASSPRGGSNYGYTF
TRBJ2-7 TRBV6-5 - - TGTGCCAGCATGACCGGAGGGGGCGACGAGCAGTACTTC CASMTGGGDEQYF
TRBJ2-5 TRBV2 few - TGTGCCAGCAGTGAACGGGTAGTAGGGAAGGTCACCCAGTACTTC CASSERVVGKVTQYF
TRBJ1-5 TRBV19 few - TGTGCCAGTAGCCCGGGACAACTTAGCAATCAGCCCCAGCATTTT CASSPGQLSNQPQHF
TRBJ2-7 TRBV29-1 - TRBD2 TGCAGCGCAGAGAGCGGGGTTGGCACCTACGAGCAGTACTTC CSAESGVGTYEQYF
TRBJ1-1 TRBV28 - - TGTGCCAGCAGAGAAGGGCCGGCGGGGCACACTGAAGCTTTCTTT CASREGPAGHTEAFF
TRBJ1-1 TRBV5-4 many - TGTGCCAGCAGCGCGACTTCAGTGAACACTGAAGCTTTCTTT CASSATSVNTEAFF
TRBJ2-7 TRBV29-1 - - TGTAGCGTCTCGGACCGCAGCTCCTACGAGCAGTACTTC CSVSDRSSYEQYF
TRBJ1-2 TRBV28 - - TGTGCCAGCAGAGGTGGGATAGCACGGATGGGTGGCTACACCTTC CASRGGIARMGGYTF
TRBJ2-5 TRBV28 few TRBD2 TGTGCCAGCAGTTCCCCTAGCGGGAGGACCCAAGAGACCCAGTACTTC CASSSPSGRTQETQYF
TRBJ2-1 TRBV18 - - TGTGCCAGCTCACCGAGCCTCAGGGGAGGGAACAATGAGCAGTTCTTC CASSPSLRGGNNEQFF
TRBJ2-6 TRBV5-5 - - TGTGCCAGCAGCCAAGTTGGGACAAATTCTGGGGCCAACGTCCTGACTTTC CASSQVGTNSGANVLTF
TRBJ2-1 TRBV28 once - TGTGCCAGCAGAGATAGGACAGGGGTTCTAGCGGGGAACTCCTACAATGAGCAGTTCTTC CASRDRTGVLAGNSYNEQFF
TRBJ2-7 TRBV13 - - TGTGCCAGCAGCTTAGTTGGTGCGTGGAAAAGAAACGAGCAGTACTTC CASSLVGAWKRNEQYF
TRBJ2-1 TRBV6-1 - - TGTGCCAGCAGGGAGACAGGGAGGGGGTACAATGAGCAGTTCTTC CASRETGRGYNEQFF
TRBJ2-3 TRBV5-1 - - TGCGCCAGCAGCTTAGTCCCGGGAGAAGGGTATTTT CASSLVPGEGYF
TRBJ2-2 TRBV7-7 few TRBD2 TGTGCTAGCAGCTCGGGGACTAGCGGGATCGACACCGGGGAGCTGTTTTTT CASSSGTSGIDTGELFF
TRBJ2-3 TRBV9 - - TGTGCCAGCAGCCTAGAGGATACGCAGTATTTT CASSLEDTQYF
TRBJ1-2 TRBV5-4 - - TGTGCCAGCAGTTTGTCGACAGTATATGGCTACACCTTC CASSLSTVYGYTF
TRBJ2-7 TRBV4-2 - TRBD2 TGTGCCAGCAGCCAAGAGCTAGCGGTTAACTCCTACGAGCAGTACTTC CASSQELAVNSYEQYF
TRBJ2-7 TRBV4-1 - TRBD2 TGCGCCAGCAGCCAACAGACTAGCGGGGCACCCTACGAGCAGTACTTC CASSQQTSGAPYEQYF
TRBJ2-7 TRBV4-2 - - TGTGCCAGCAGCGACCGGAGGACTGACTACGAGCAGTACTTC CASSDRRTDYEQYF
TRBJ2-5 TRBV4-2 many TRBD2 TGTGCCAGCAGCCAGCTAGAAGGGTCAGCGGGAGGGCCCCCGACCCAGTACTTC CASSQLEGSAGGPPTQYF
TRBJ2-5 TRBV18 - TRBD2 TGTGCCAGCTCACCCCTGAGCGGGAGTAGCCAGACCCAGTACTTC CASSPLSGSSQTQYF
TRBJ1-2 TRBV30 many - TGTGCCTGGAGTCCAACGACAGCCTATGGCTACACCTTC CAWSPTTAYGYTF
TRBJ2-7 TRBV6-5 - - TGTGCCAGCAGTTGGGGCGACTACGAGCAGTACTTC CASSWGDYEQYF
TRBJ2-7 TRBV18 - TRBD2 TGTGCCAGCTCACAACCGGGACTAGCGGGAGAGGGGCAGTACTTC CASSQPGLAGEGQYF
TRBJ1-2 TRBV4-1 - - TGCGCCAGCAGCCCTCCCCAGGGGCGCAACTATGGCTACACCTTC CASSPPQGRNYGYTF
TRBJ2-1 TRBV27 many TRBD2 TGTGCCAGCAGTTGGGGACTAGCGCTCAACAATGAGCAGTTCTTC CASSWGLALNNEQFF
TRBJ1-2 TRBV28 many TRBD1 TGTGCCAGCCTCGACCGGACAGGCCATAACTATGGCTACACCTTC CASLDRTGHNYGYTF
TRBJ1-4 TRBV28 many - TGTGCCAGCAGTCGGAGCAGGGGAAATGAAAAACTGTTTTTT CASSRSRGNEKLFF
TRBJ2-7 TRBV2 few TRBD2 TGTGCCAGCTCAAGCGGGGTACCCTACGAGCAGTACTTC CASSSGVPYEQYF
TRBJ2-4 TRBV5-4 - TRBD1 TGTGCCAGCAGCACCGGACAGGGGGCGCCCAAAAACATTCAGTACTTC CASSTGQGAPKNIQYF
TRBJ2-6 TRBV10-2 - TRBD1 TGCGCCAGCAGGCCTACAGGGGCCGGGGCCAACGTCCTGACTTTC CASRPTGAGANVLTF
TRBJ2-2 TRBV14 - TRBD2 TGTGCCAGCAGCCCGACTAGCGCCGGGGAGCTGTTTTTT CASSPTSAGELFF
TRBJ2-7 TRBV9 - - TGTGCCAGCAGCGTGCAGGGAGGCGGTGAGCAGTACTTC CASSVQGGGEQYF
TRBJ2-5 TRBV30 - - TGTGCCTGGAGTGTACTAGGGGCAGCCCAAGAGACCCAGTACTTC CAWSVLGAAQETQYF
TRBJ2-5 TRBV7-9 - - TGTGCCAGCAGCTTACAAGAGACCCAGTACTTC CASSLQETQYF
TRBJ1-3 TRBV5-1 - TRBD1 TGCGCCAGCAGCCAACAGGGGGAGCGGAACACCATATATTTT CASSQQGERNTIYF
TRBJ1-4 TRBV30 many - TGTGCCTGGAGTGTACGCCAGGGAGCGGATGAAAAACTGTTTTTT CAWSVRQGADEKLFF